This T cell receptor beta chain was documented in a study of blood T cell repertoires in COVID-19. Study background: The United States, Italy and Spain supplied acute and convalescent COVID-19 samples. T cells, B-cell-depleted T cells, or PBMCs provided the cDNA or gDNA that served as material.

How the authors handled the data: From reference gene primer amplification, estimates of nucleated cell counts were derived. The assay was immunoSEQ multiplex PCR, and TCRdb's table has in-frame clones only and misses some. That table supplies the V and J calls and clone size; D and trimming were determined from the DNA. The table lists 15,000 to 20,000 clones, around 86% of them singletons. Trimming at V came to 3 bases and at J to 1 base, leaving 7 bases not matched to a gene. Germline V gene lookup returns CDR1 SGDLS and CDR2 YYNGEE. The length of the CDR3 is 16 residues. The chain is built from TRBV9 and TRBJ2-5, with TRBD2 matching 9 bases. Material for sequencing was peripheral blood. The sequence was obtained from a human donor with active COVID-19. The donor label of this sample is uncertain. The CDR3 nucleotides read TGTGCCAGCAGCGCCGGTGCACTAGCGGGCCAAGAGACCCAGTACTTC. It is translated as CASSAGALAGQETQYF. The variable domain in full, completed from reference TRBV9 and TRBJ2-5, reads DSGVTQTPKHLITATGQRVTLRCSPRSGDLSVYWYQQSLDQGLQFLIQYYNGEERAKGNILERFSAQQFPDLHSELNLSSLELGDSALYFCASSAGALAGQETQYFGPGTRLLVL.